These 30 T cell receptor beta chains were sequenced from one sample in a study of Ad26.COV2.S vaccination and SARS-CoV-2 variants. The data were produced by immunoSEQ multiplex PCR, yet TCRdb's version contains in-frame clones alone and is incomplete. The repertoire holds about 460,000 clones, with roughly nine tenths as singletons. Treatment of the sample: 19 received Ad26.COV2.S at low or high dose, single or two shots; several received placebo; per-sample allocation not given. Sampling was performed 63 days after the first vaccine or placebo injection. The sample in question was peripheral blood, obtained in a trial of Ad26.COV2.S vaccine versus placebo. These receptor sequences come from a person between 18 and 65 years old who received the Ad26.COV2.S COVID-19 vaccine or a placebo.

The chain is built from TRBV19 and TRBJ2-1; 11 bases map to TRBD2. V shed 3 bases, J shed 1 base, and the junction held 11 bases outside the gene matches. The CDR3 runs 19 residues. Germline CDR1 reads LNHDA; CDR2 reads SQIVND (reference sequence). In DNA, the CDR3 is TGTGCCAGTAGTATTGATGGGCTAGCGGGAGGTAGGTCCTACAATGAGCAGTTCTTC. Translated, it gives CASSIDGLAGGRSYNEQFF.

The gene calls are TRBV6-6 and TRBJ1-2; D gene unclear. V gave up 0 bases and J gave up 4 bases, with 6 bases separating them. CDR3 length equals 13 residues. The germline V gene has CDR1 MNHNY and CDR2 SVGAGI (reference sequence). CDR3 region: CASSYSPFYGYTF. The CDR3 bases are TGTGCCAGCAGTTACTCCCCTTTCTATGGCTACACCTTC.

The V and J genes are TRBV7-9 and TRBJ2-7, with D maybe TRBD1 (6 bases). Trimming left V 4 bases short and J 6 bases short, with 10 bases between. Germline-derived CDR1 and CDR2 are SEHNR and FQNEAQ (reference sequence). This CDR3 contains 12 residues. CDR3 DNA: TGTGCCAGCAGCTCACAGGGCTTCGAGCAGTACTTC. Amino acid sequence: CASSSQGFEQYF. The variable domain in full, with the rest retrieved from reference TRBV7-9 and TRBJ2-7, is DTGVSQNPRHKITKRGQNVTFRCDPISEHNRLYWYRQTLGQGPEFLTYFQNEAQLEKSRLLSDRFSAERPKGSFSTLEIQRTEQGDSAMYLCASSSQGFEQYFGPGTRLTVT.

This rearrangement joins TRBV6-5 to TRBJ1-5, with no clear D. V was cut by 6 bases and J by 1 base, with 4 bases left in between. CDR1 is MNHEY, CDR2 SVGAGI, per germline. The CDR3 sequence is 12 residues long. DNA for the CDR3: TGTGCCAGCAGGACGAGCAATCAGCCCCAGCATTTT. This sequence encodes CASRTSNQPQHF.

In this sample, this clone turned up many times. The chain has TRBV6-1 and TRBJ2-3, with D possibly being TRBD1 (5 bases). CDR1 MNHNS and CDR2 SASEGT come from the germline V gene. Trimming pared 3 bases from V and 10 bases from J, leaving 20 bases between. The CDR3 is made up of 15 amino acids. CDR3 region: CASSDGAGTARPQYF. Here the CDR3 DNA reads TGTGCCAGCAGTGATGGGGCAGGAACAGCCAGGCCGCAGTATTTT.

The chain is built from TRBV3-1 (or the pseudogene TRBV3-2) and TRBJ2-7, with D maybe TRBD2 (6 bases). V gave up 4 bases and J gave up 6 bases, with 22 bases separating them. Germline V gene lookup returns CDR1 LGHDT and CDR2 YNNKEL (reference sequence). The CDR3 extends over 16 amino acids. CDR3 region: CASSLETGRSAGEQYF. CDR3 bases: TGTGCCAGCAGCCTCGAGACGGGGAGGAGTGCAGGCGAGCAGTACTTC.

The V gene is TRBV25-1, the J gene TRBJ2-7, with D uncertain. Germline lookup yields CDR1 MGHDK and CDR2 SYGVNS. This CDR3 has 13 amino acids. With 1 base removed from V and 3 bases from J, the gap between germline ends came to 7 bases. As DNA, the CDR3 is TGTGCCAGCAGTGAATTAACCGACTACGAGCAGTACTTC. The encoded protein is CASSELTDYEQYF.

This rearrangement joins TRBV19 to TRBJ2-7; 9 bases are shared with TRBD2. This CDR3 is built from 15 residues. V was clipped by 3 bases and J by 2 bases; unmatched bases: 5. The germline V gene encodes CDR1 LNHDA and CDR2 SQIVND (reference sequence). The CDR3 region is CASSMFSSGTYEQYF. The CDR3 DNA is TGTGCCAGTAGTATGTTTTCTAGCGGGACCTACGAGCAGTACTTC.

V usage is TRBV15 and J usage is TRBJ2-7; 7 bases line up with TRBD2. The CDR3 consists of 16 residues. V lost 4 bases and J lost 0; bases outside the gene matches: 9. Germline-derived CDR1 and CDR2 are LNHNV and YYDKDF (reference sequence). The CDR3 loop reads CATSIFRAGISYEQYF. The CDR3 bases are TGTGCCACCAGCATCTTCAGAGCGGGAATCTCCTACGAGCAGTACTTC.

The V call is TRBV25-1, the J call TRBJ1-2; 9 nucleotides align to TRBD1. The V gene end was trimmed by 6 bases and the J gene end by 7 bases; junction bases not matched to a gene: 9. This CDR3 region has 14 residues. From germline, CDR1 is MGHDK and CDR2 SYGVNS. The chain's CDR3 is CASSRTGDSTGYTF. For the CDR3, the DNA is TGTGCCAGCAGCCGGACAGGGGATAGTACTGGCTACACCTTC.

The genes are TRBV11-1 and TRBJ1-2; no definite D call. Looked up from germline, CDR1 is SGHAT and CDR2 is FQDESV (reference sequence). The V end lost 0 bases, the J end lost 1 base, and 9 bases lay between the germline ends. CDR3 size: 15 residues. This chain's CDR3 is CASSLAGSFNYGYTF. Here the CDR3 DNA reads TGTGCCAGCAGCTTAGCGGGATCCTTTAACTATGGCTACACCTTC. Full variable domain (remainder filled in from reference TRBV11-1 and TRBJ1-2): EAEVAQSPRYKITEKSQAVAFWCDPISGHATLYWYRQILGQGPELLVQFQDESVVDDSQLPKDRFSAERLKGVDSTLKIQPAELGDSAMYLCASSLAGSFNYGYTFGSGTRLTVV.

The V and J genes are TRBV6-5 and TRBJ1-1; TRBD1 matches at 8 bases. V lost 10 bases to trimming and J lost 3 bases; unmatched junction nucleotides: 13. The CDR3 is 15 amino acids. The V gene's germline CDR1 is MNHEY and CDR2 SVGAGI. The CDR3 sequence: CATCGVNRGYTEAFF. The CDR3 DNA is TGTGCCACCTGTGGGGTGAACAGGGGGTACACTGAAGCTTTCTTT.

The chain recombines TRBV5-1 with TRBJ1-1; a weak D match, TRBD1 (6 bases). Germline assignment: CDR1 SGHRS and CDR2 YFSETQ. The CDR3 totals 14 residues. The ends were cut back, 2 bases at V and 4 bases at J, with 12 bases in the middle. The CDR3 region is CASSFQGKGTEAFF. In DNA, the CDR3 is TGCGCCAGCAGCTTTCAGGGGAAGGGCACTGAAGCTTTCTTT.

J is TRBJ2-1 and V is TRBV7-8; weak D call: TRBD2 (6 bases). The CDR3 is made up of 15 amino acids. V dropped 4 bases and J dropped 1 base, with 11 bases sitting between them. Germline V gene sequence: CDR1 SGHVS, CDR2 FQNEAQ. The CDR3 is CASSYAGGSYNEQFF. The DNA for the CDR3 is TGTGCCAGCAGCTACGCCGGGGGATCCTACAATGAGCAGTTCTTC.

The chain has TRBV5-1 and TRBJ1-2; D perhaps matches TRBD1 (5 bases). Germline loops: CDR1 SGHRS, CDR2 YFSETQ. V was pared by 3 bases and J by 3 bases, with 9 bases between. This CDR3 is built from 13 residues. The CDR3 DNA reads TGCGCCAGCAGCTCCACAGGTGACTATGGCTACACCTTC. Its translation: CASSSTGDYGYTF.

In its sample, this clone was seen a few times. V is TRBV5-4 and J is TRBJ2-7, with a tentative D call TRBD1 (5 bases). The ends were cut back, 4 bases at V and 6 bases at J, with 17 bases in the middle. This CDR3 spans 14 amino acids. Germline V CDR1 and CDR2: SGHNT, YYREEE (reference sequence). The CDR3 bases are TGTGCCAGCAGCGGTCAACAGGTCCTCGGCGAGCAGTACTTC. Amino acids: CASSGQQVLGEQYF.

V gene TRBV28 combines with J gene TRBJ1-2; 10 bases match TRBD1. The CDR3 extends over 15 amino acids. In germline, CDR1 is MDHEN, CDR2 SYDVKM. The V segment lost 2 bases and the J segment 7 bases; nucleotides outside the gene matches: 7. The CDR3 coding sequence is TGTGCCAGCAGTTTACCGGGACAGGGGTCGTTTGGCTACACCTTC. Protein: CASSLPGQGSFGYTF.

This clone was seen a handful of times. J is TRBJ1-1 and V is TRBV4-1; D unclear. The CDR3 has 14 amino acids. Germline V gene sequence: CDR1 MGHRA, CDR2 YSYEKL. Trimming removed 0 bases from V and 4 bases from J, with 9 bases in between. CDR3 DNA: TGCGCCAGCAGCCAAGATCCTTGGGGCACTGAAGCTTTCTTT. Protein: CASSQDPWGTEAFF.

V is TRBV19 and J is TRBJ2-7, with 8 nucleotides matching TRBD1. Germline values: CDR1 LNHDA, CDR2 SQIVND (reference sequence). V lost 3 bases and J lost 1; bases outside the gene matches: 5. The CDR3 length is 15 residues. CDR3 loop: CASSISDRGSYEQYF. Here the CDR3 DNA reads TGTGCCAGTAGTATTTCTGACAGGGGTTCCTACGAGCAGTACTTC.

The chain couples TRBV7-9 to TRBJ1-1; D remains unclear. Per the germline V gene, CDR1 is SEHNR and CDR2 is FQNEAQ (reference sequence). There are 13 residues in the CDR3. V gave up 7 bases and J gave up 3 bases, with 12 bases separating them. In DNA form, the CDR3 reads TGTGCCAGCACCCAGAGGGCAGACACTGAAGCTTTCTTT. Amino acid sequence: CASTQRADTEAFF. Full variable domain (outside the CDR3, taken from reference TRBV7-9 and TRBJ1-1): DTGVSQNPRHKITKRGQNVTFRCDPISEHNRLYWYRQTLGQGPEFLTYFQNEAQLEKSRLLSDRFSAERPKGSFSTLEIQRTEQGDSAMYLCASTQRADTEAFFGQGTRLTVV.

V gene TRBV12-3 or TRBV12-4 combines with J gene TRBJ1-2, with 7 bases lining up with TRBD1. The CDR3 loop spans 12 amino acids. V trimming: 4 bases; J trimming: 8 bases; junction bases outside the gene matches: 4. The DNA of the CDR3 is TGTGCCAGCAGTTCGACAGGGAACGGCTACACCTTC. Its translation: CASSSTGNGYTF.

The chain recombines TRBV5-5 with TRBJ1-4; D is unclear. Germline V CDR1 and CDR2: SGHKS, YYEKEE (reference sequence). CDR3 length equals 15 residues. V dropped 4 bases and J dropped 8 bases, with 18 bases sitting between them. The CDR3 loop reads CASSQKGPRGEKLFF. In nucleotides, the CDR3 is TGTGCCAGCAGCCAGAAGGGCCCGAGAGGGGAAAAACTGTTTTTT.

The CDR3 DNA is TGTGCCAGCAGCTTAGGTCTAGCGGCTCCCTACGAGCAGTACTTC. This encodes CASSLGLAAPYEQYF. J is TRBJ2-7 and V is TRBV7-2; TRBD2 agrees at 7 bases. Trimming removed 1 base from V and 2 bases from J; junction bases left unmatched: 5. Germline loops: CDR1 SGHTA, CDR2 FQGNSA. This CDR3 comprises 15 residues.

This chain uses TRBV4-2 with TRBJ2-7; 9 bases map to TRBD2. Per the germline V gene, CDR1 is LGHNA and CDR2 is YNFKEQ. Unmatched junction bases numbered 3, after V lost 1 base and J lost 2 bases. The CDR3 is 15 residues long. CDR3 loop: CASSQGLAVPYEQYF. Here the CDR3 DNA reads TGTGCCAGCAGCCAAGGACTAGCGGTCCCCTACGAGCAGTACTTC.

The chain recombines TRBV6-5 with TRBJ2-7, with 10 bases matching TRBD1. Unmatched junction bases numbered 2, after V lost 1 base and J lost 5 bases. The germline V gene encodes CDR1 MNHEY and CDR2 SVGAGI. The CDR3 loop spans 14 amino acids. In DNA form, the CDR3 reads TGTGCCAGCAGTTACTATGGGACAGGGGACGAGCAGTACTTC. It yields the protein CASSYYGTGDEQYF.

The sample holds one count of this clone. V is TRBV6-5 and J is TRBJ1-4; D is unresolved. Trimming cost V 7 bases and J 5 bases, with 17 bases left between them. The CDR3 spans 15 residues. The germline gives CDR1 MNHEY, CDR2 SVGAGI. The CDR3 sequence: CASKKLSNYNEKLFF. The CDR3 nucleotides are TGTGCCAGCAAAAAGCTCTCCAACTACAATGAAAAACTGTTTTTT.

V gene TRBV11-2 combines with J gene TRBJ2-7, with TRBD1 as a possible D gene (5 bases). Trimming removed 7 bases from V and 3 bases from J, with 22 bases in between. This CDR3 comprises 16 residues. Looked up from germline, CDR1 is SGHAT and CDR2 is FQNNGV. CDR3 DNA: TGTGCCAGCACCCAGGGTAGGGCCCATAGGGTCTACGAGCAGTACTTC. Translated: CASTQGRAHRVYEQYF.

The genes are TRBV2 and TRBJ2-5; 8 bases fit TRBD2. Germline lookup yields CDR1 SNHLY and CDR2 FYNNEI. CDR3 length: 13 residues. With V trimmed by 6 bases and J by 3 bases, 3 bases remained unmatched. In nucleotides, the CDR3 is TGTGCCAGCAGACTACTAGCGGAAGAGACCCAGTACTTC. It translates to CASRLLAEETQYF.

The rearrangement uses TRBV6-5 and TRBJ2-2, with 7 bases lining up with TRBD1. CDR3 size: 15 residues. The V gene's germline CDR1 is MNHEY and CDR2 SVGAGI. The J segment lost 0 bases and the V segment lost 4 bases, leaving 2 bases of the junction unmatched. The CDR3 DNA reads TGTGCCAGCAGTTCCGGGACAGCGAACACCGGGGAGCTGTTTTTT. It encodes CASSSGTANTGELFF.

V gene TRBV5-1 combines with J gene TRBJ1-6; 8 nucleotides align to TRBD1. The trim removed 0 bases at V and 9 bases at J, leaving 5 bases unmatched. In germline, CDR1 is SGHRS, CDR2 YFSETQ. The CDR3 runs 15 residues. The CDR3 DNA sequence: TGCGCCAGCAGCTTGGCCCCCAGGGGGCGTTCACCCCTCCACTTT. Encoded protein: CASSLAPRGRSPLHF.